The sequence of this T cell receptor (beta chain) was determined in a study of cytomegalovirus exposure and HLA in healthy donors. Background on the study: Inside one of the first data releases sat about 85 million unique TCRs taken from HLA-typed donors.

Vbeta (60) and Jbeta (13) primers were used in the PCR. Repertoires were generated with immunoSEQ multiplex PCR, while TCRdb's copy carries only in-frame clones and drops some. The table records 140,000 or so clones, nearly 85% of them present only once. Unmatched junction bases numbered 8, after V lost 1 base and J lost 3 bases. The CDR3 contains 17 residues. Germline CDR1 and CDR2: SGHKS and YYEKEE (reference sequence). This sequence joins TRBV5-5 and TRBJ2-7; TRBD2 agrees at 12 bases. This TCR came from a male donor in good health and CMV-seronegative. What was sequenced was PBMCs. The DNA for the CDR3 is TGTGCCAGCAGCTTGAAAGTTTGGACTAGCGGGAACTACGAGCAGTACTTC. Its protein is CASSLKVWTSGNYEQYF.